This T cell receptor beta chain was sequenced in a study of T cells in localized non-small cell lung cancer. Study-wide points: The highest T cell clonality was in uninvolved adjacent lung, above tumor.

Clones were sequenced by immunoSEQ multiplex PCR, and TCRdb holds only the in-frame ones, with some missing. The sample lists 24,000 or so clones, 90% seen once, with 6.9% in the top ten. V was shortened by 5 bases and J by 10 bases, with 12 bases between the two germline ends. Germline CDR1 reads KGHSH; CDR2 reads LQKENI. CDR3 size: 12 residues. Remarks on this clone: What it binds is unknown.

The TCR originated in a woman aged 35 to 69 with stage I lung adenocarcinoma. Specimen: peripheral blood, collected before any cancer treatment. The gene calls are TRBV18 and TRBJ2-1, with D perhaps matching TRBD1 (6 bases). Written as DNA, the CDR3 is TGTGCCAGCTCAAAAGCCGGGACAGAGCAGTTCTTC. The encoded protein is CASSKAGTEQFF.